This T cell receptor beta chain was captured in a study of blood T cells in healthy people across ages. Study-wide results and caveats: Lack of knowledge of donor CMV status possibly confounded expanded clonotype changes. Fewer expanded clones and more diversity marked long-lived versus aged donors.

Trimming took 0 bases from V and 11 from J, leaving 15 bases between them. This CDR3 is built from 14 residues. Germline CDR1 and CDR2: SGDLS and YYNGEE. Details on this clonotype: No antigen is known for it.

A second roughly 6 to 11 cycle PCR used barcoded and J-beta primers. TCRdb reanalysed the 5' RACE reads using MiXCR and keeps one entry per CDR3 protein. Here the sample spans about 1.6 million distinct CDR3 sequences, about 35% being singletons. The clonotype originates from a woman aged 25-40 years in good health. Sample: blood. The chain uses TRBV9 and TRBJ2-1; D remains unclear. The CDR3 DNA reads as TGTGCCAGCAGCGTAGGTCAGAGTTTCGATAAGCAGTTCTTC. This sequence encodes CASSVGQSFDKQFF.